A single sample gave rise to the 8 T cell receptor beta chains below, sequenced in a study of regulatory T cells in long-lasting Graves disease. Arm-PCR with iRepertoire HTBI primers amplified the CDR3 regions for these TCR beta libraries. MiXCR, run by TCRdb on the multiplex PCR reads, gives a single entry per CDR3 protein. The repertoire holds a few hundred thousand distinct CDR3 sequences, about 22% seen once, with around 13% in the top ten. Time point here: persistent/refractory GD, antithyroid drugs over 5 years with positive TRAb. Following extraction of RNA from PBMCs, that RNA was used to make the TCR library. This material consisted of peripheral blood mononuclear cells (PBMCs), taken when the disease was refractory, from a patient treated with antithyroid drugs. These receptors all stem from a female donor with Graves disease.

This chain links TRBV5-1 with TRBJ1-5, with D possibly TRBD1 on 5 matching bases. The CDR3 is made up of 15 amino acids. The V gene lost 4 bases and the J gene lost 0 bases, with 11 bases spanning the gap. Germline V lookup: CDR1 SGHRS, CDR2 YFSETQ. The CDR3 DNA reads TGCGCCAGCAGCCCGGGGACCCCTAGCAATCAGCCCCAGCATTTT. It encodes CASSPGTPSNQPQHF.

In DNA, the CDR3 is TGTGCCAGCAGCCGGGACAGGTTCGGCGCTGAAGCTTTCTTT. It is translated as CASSRDRFGAEAFF. The chain couples TRBV14 to TRBJ1-1; 8 bases align to TRBD1. Germline V gene sequence: CDR1 SGHDN, CDR2 FVKESK. CDR3 size: 14 residues. J gave up 6 bases and V 4 bases, and 7 bases lay outside the gene matches.

In this sample, this clonotype turned up a few times. The V and J genes are TRBV9 and TRBJ2-2; possibly TRBD1 or TRBD2 for D (6 bases each). CDR1 and CDR2 from the germline V gene are SGDLS and YYNGEE. The CDR3 is 16 amino acids. The V end was cut by 4 bases, the J end by 3 bases, with 16 bases between. CDR3 in DNA: TGTGCCAGCAGCCAGGGGAGGAGGGGGGACACCGGGGAGCTGTTTTTT. This codes for CASSQGRRGDTGELFF.

This clonotype was seen a handful of times. This chain joins TRBV20-1 and TRBJ1-2; D might be TRBD1 (5 bases). The CDR3 extends over 13 amino acids. CDR1 is DFQATT, CDR2 SNEGSKA, per germline (reference sequence). Trimming left V 3 bases short and J 4 bases short, with 12 bases between. CDR3 DNA sequence: TGCAGTGCTAGTCAGCAGGGCCTCTATGGCTACACCTTC. Protein: CSASQQGLYGYTF.

This clonotype appeared many times. V gene TRBV29-1 combines with J gene TRBJ1-1, with D unclear. The CDR3 consists of 14 residues. The V and J ends lost 6 bases and 1 base respectively, with 15 bases between them. The V gene's germline CDR1 is SQVTM and CDR2 ANQGSEA. In nucleotides, the CDR3 is TGCAGCGTCACCCCCGGCGCGGCGAACACTGAAGCTTTCTTT. Encoded protein: CSVTPGAANTEAFF.

In this sample, this clonotype turned up a few times. The chain employs TRBV5-1 and TRBJ1-1; perhaps TRBD1 as D (5 bases). The CDR3 covers 13 residues. Germline V CDR1 and CDR2: SGHRS, YFSETQ. V was shortened by 3 bases and J by 10 bases, with 16 bases between the two germline ends. The CDR3 bases are TGCGCCAGCAGCTACGACACGGGGCAGGGAGCTTTCTTT. It encodes CASSYDTGQGAFF.

At least ten counts were recorded for this clonotype. Germline is not matched at one junction end, which may reflect a read error. The chain uses TRBV5-1 and TRBJ1-1; 7 nucleotides match TRBD1. Germline CDR1 SGHRS, CDR2 YFSETQ. The CDR3 has 14 residues. CDR3 coding DNA: TGTGCCAGCAGCTTAGACAGGGCAAACACTGAAGCTTTCTTT. Translation gives CASSLDRANTEAFF.

The chain combines TRBV20-1 with TRBJ2-2; D may be TRBD1 (5 bases). This CDR3 is built from 14 residues. CDR1 is DFQATT and CDR2 is SNEGSKA in the germline V gene (reference sequence). Trimming removed 0 bases from V and 7 bases from J, with 12 bases in between. CDR3 coding DNA: TGCAGTGCTAGAGATGAACAGGTGGTCGGGGAGCTGTTTTTT. This translates into CSARDEQVVGELFF.